Shown below are 14 T cell receptor beta chains from a single sample sequenced in a study of long-term antiretroviral therapy in people with HIV. Researchers ran immunoSEQ v3.0 at survey level. Sequencing was performed with immunoSEQ multiplex PCR; in TCRdb, only in-frame clones are kept and a portion is missing. The data hold around 22,000 clones, with 85% to 95% observed a single time. The sample in question was unsorted PBMCs, obtained about 4.7 years after starting antiretroviral therapy. These receptors were collected from a woman between 50 and 59 years old with HIV.

The rearrangement uses TRBV11-1 and TRBJ2-3; 11 bases align to TRBD2. V dropped 5 bases and J dropped 2; count of bases not matched to a gene: 9. CDR1 SGHAT and CDR2 FQDESV come from the germline V gene (reference sequence). CDR3 length: 17 residues. CDR3 sequence: CASSRLLAGGITDTQYF. CDR3 nucleotides: TGTGCCAGCAGCCGACTCCTAGCGGGAGGTATCACAGATACGCAGTATTTT.

The chain joins TRBV6-5 to TRBJ1-6; D unresolved. Trimming left V 2 bases short and J 7 bases short, with 9 bases between. The CDR3 sequence is 14 residues long. Germline CDR1 and CDR2: MNHEY and SVGAGI. CDR3 nucleotides: TGTGCCAGCAGTTACGGGAGGGAGAATTCACCCCTCCACTTT. Translated: CASSYGRENSPLHF.

The V and J genes are TRBV5-1 and TRBJ2-5, with D perhaps matching TRBD2 (6 bases). Trimming stripped 1 base from V and 1 base from J, with 11 bases between. Germline V gene data show CDR1 as SGHRS and CDR2 as YFSETQ. The CDR3 contains 15 residues. CDR3 bases: TGCGCCAGCAGCTTGTCTGGGGGAGGCCAAGAGACCCAGTACTTC. Protein sequence: CASSLSGGGQETQYF.

The chain has TRBV7-8 and TRBJ1-3, with 9 positions matching TRBD1. The junction had 6 bases not matched to a gene; V was cut back by 5 bases and J by 1 base. The CDR3 spans 16 residues. Germline V gene sequence: CDR1 SGHVS, CDR2 FQNEAQ. The CDR3 reads CASSRQGEVSGNTIYF. CDR3 coding DNA: TGTGCCAGCAGCCGACAGGGGGAGGTATCTGGAAACACCATATATTTT.

In DNA form, the CDR3 reads TGTGCCACCAGAAGCTGGAGCTCCTACAATGAGCAGTTCTTC. This gives the protein CATRSWSSYNEQFF. This chain uses TRBV2 with TRBJ2-1; unclear D gene. The CDR3 loop spans 14 amino acids. Trimming took 10 bases from V and 0 from J, leaving 13 bases between them. The germline gives CDR1 SNHLY, CDR2 FYNNEI.

This sequence joins TRBV7-2 and TRBJ1-1, with 8 bases that match TRBD1. Per the germline V gene, CDR1 is SGHTA and CDR2 is FQGNSA. The length of the CDR3 is 14 residues. After removal of 5 bases from V and 2 bases from J, the junction contained 4 bases not matched to a gene. CDR3 residues: CASSPDRANTEAFF. In DNA, the CDR3 is TGTGCCAGCAGCCCGGACAGGGCTAACACTGAAGCTTTCTTT.

J is TRBJ2-7 and V is TRBV15, with 9 bases lining up with TRBD1. Per the germline V gene, CDR1 is LNHNV and CDR2 is YYDKDF (reference sequence). V gave up 1 base and J gave up 2 bases; unmatched junction bases: 3. The CDR3 is made up of 15 amino acids. Here the CDR3 DNA reads TGTGCCACCAGCAGAGTGGGGACAGGGACCTACGAGCAGTACTTC. This gives the protein CATSRVGTGTYEQYF.

V usage is TRBV7-2 and J usage is TRBJ2-1, with 11 bases matching TRBD2. The V and J ends lost 5 bases and 3 bases, in that order; junction bases with no gene match: 9. This CDR3 contains 17 residues. Germline CDR1 is SGHTA and CDR2 is FQGNSA. This CDR3 reads CASSQTSGSLVYNEQFF. DNA for the CDR3: TGTGCCAGCAGCCAAACTAGCGGGAGTTTGGTCTACAATGAGCAGTTCTTC.

In its sample, this clone was seen once. The rearrangement uses TRBV28 and TRBJ1-3; no firm D call. Trimming shortened V by 7 bases and J by 2 bases, and 3 bases separated the two germline ends. Germline V gene lookup returns CDR1 MDHEN and CDR2 SYDVKM. The CDR3 consists of 11 residues. As DNA, the CDR3 is TGTGCCAGCAAGACTGGAAACACCATATATTTT. Translating it yields CASKTGNTIYF. The whole variable domain, filled in from reference TRBV28 and TRBJ1-3, reads DVKVTQSSRYLVKRTGEKVFLECVQDMDHENMFWYRQDPGLGLRLIYFSYDVKMKEKGDIPEGYSVSREKKERFSLILESASTNQTSMYLCASKTGNTIYFGEGSWLTVV.

The chain recombines TRBV6-6 with TRBJ2-2; 9 bases line up with TRBD2. With 7 bases clipped from V and 5 bases from J, the junction kept 11 bases outside the gene matches. The V gene's germline CDR1 is MNHNY and CDR2 SVGAGI (reference sequence). CDR3 length: 16 amino acids. DNA for the CDR3: TGTGCCAGCAAACTTAGCGGGGGAGGAGATACCGGGGAGCTGTTTTTT. Translated, it gives CASKLSGGGDTGELFF.

With respect to this clone: The limits of the CDR3 on the DNA are not certain, so only TCRdb's listed CDR3 is given. This sequence joins TRBV27 and TRBJ2-2; no check of the table's D call, TRBD2, against the DNA was made. CDR1 MNHEY and CDR2 SMNVEV come from the germline V gene (reference sequence). The CDR3 comprises 15 residues, both ends counted. The CDR3 sequence: CASSLALLRAGELFF.

The chain couples TRBV5-1 to TRBJ2-2, with a possible D match to TRBD1 (5 bases). The CDR3 length is 14 residues. Germline assignment: CDR1 SGHRS and CDR2 YFSETQ. The V end lost 3 bases, the J end lost 1 base, and 7 bases lay between the germline ends. In nucleotides, the CDR3 is TGCGCCAGCAGCTCTACAGGGAACACCGGGGAGCTGTTTTTT. Translation gives CASSSTGNTGELFF.

The V and J genes are TRBV2 and TRBJ2-2; 9 nucleotides line up with TRBD1. Trimming cost V 8 bases and J 3 bases; bases outside gene matches: 7. CDR3 length: 15 residues. Germline V gene data show CDR1 as SNHLY and CDR2 as FYNNEI. The CDR3 bases are TGTGCCAGCGCCAAAGGGGACAGGGACACCGGGGAGCTGTTTTTT. Amino acid sequence: CASAKGDRDTGELFF.

The CDR3 region is CAIARTANTEAFF. The CDR3 DNA sequence: TGTGCCATCGCCCGGACAGCGAACACTGAAGCTTTCTTT. This chain connects TRBV10-3 to TRBJ1-1; tentative D call: TRBD1 (6 bases). The CDR3 has 13 amino acids. V lost 8 bases to trimming and J lost 1 base, with 11 bases between them. The V gene's germline CDR1 is ENHRY and CDR2 SYGVKD.